A selection of T cell receptor beta chains follows, all from one sample in a study of T cells after yellow fever vaccination. TCRdb independently ran MiXCR on the 5' RACE reads; one entry per CDR3 protein. The sample has roughly 340,000 distinct CDR3 sequences, approximately 4.2% seen once. The material sequenced was PBMCs, taken 5 days after the yellow fever booster vaccination. Every receptor here comes from a man aged 18 to 30 who received the YFV17D yellow fever vaccine. CDR3s include the opening cysteine and the closing phenylalanine or tryptophan. The D gene is left open where the match is weak. Some rows have no size entry. The others give once, few or many, or a class for an expanded clone.

cdr3_nt cdr3_aa j_call d_call v_call clone_size
TGTGCCAGCTCACCTCAGGACCGTCAGAACACTGAAGCTTTCTTT CASSPQDRQNTEAFF TRBJ1-1 NA TRBV18 many
TGTGCCAGCAGCGTAGCAGGGGGCAGGGATACTGAAGCTTTCTTT CASSVAGGRDTEAFF TRBJ1-1 TRBD1 TRBV9 NA
TGCAGTGCTAGACTCTCCGGAGGCGGATTCTGGGCTTTCTTT CSARLSGGGFWAFF TRBJ1-1 NA TRBV20-1 NA
TGTGCCAGCAGCTTCCAACGGGGGGTGAACACCGGGGAGCTGTTTTTT CASSFQRGVNTGELFF TRBJ2-2 TRBD2 TRBV7-9 NA
TGTGCCAGCAGCTTAGGTCTAGCGGGGGGGAAGACCCAGTACTTC CASSLGLAGGKTQYF TRBJ2-5 TRBD2 TRBV7-6 many
TGCAGTGCAAAGAATGACAGGGGACCCTACCAATACACAGATACGCAGTATTTT CSAKNDRGPYQYTDTQYF TRBJ2-3 TRBD1 TRBV20-1 NA
TGTGCCAGCAGCCGAACAGGGATTGGCTTGGGTGGCACAGATACGCAGTATTTT CASSRTGIGLGGTDTQYF TRBJ2-3 NA TRBV7-6 many
TGCAGTGCTGCCAGTTCCCCGGTACTAGCGTGGGAGCAGTTCTTC CSAASSPVLAWEQFF TRBJ2-1 TRBD2 TRBV20-1 NA
TGTGCCAGCAGCTTGTCCGGACAGGGGGTCGAGCAGTACTTC CASSLSGQGVEQYF TRBJ2-7 TRBD1 TRBV5-4 NA
TGTGCCAGCAGCCGATACTCTAGCGGGGCCTACAATGAGCAGTTCTTC CASSRYSSGAYNEQFF TRBJ2-1 TRBD2 TRBV7-2 NA
TGTGCCAGCAGTGAAGGCCCGAACCAAGAGACCCAGTACTTC CASSEGPNQETQYF TRBJ2-5 NA TRBV2 few
TGTGCCTGGGGGGACTCCCACTCGGGGACCCAGTACTTC CAWGDSHSGTQYF TRBJ2-5 NA TRBV30 NA
TGTGCCAGTAGTATCTCAGGGATGTATGGCTACACCTTC CASSISGMYGYTF TRBJ1-2 NA TRBV19 few
TGTGCCAGCAGCTCCCATATGAACACTGAAGCTTTCTTT CASSSHMNTEAFF TRBJ1-1 NA TRBV7-2 NA
TGCAGTGCTAAGGCCCTCGGGAACACCATATATTTT CSAKALGNTIYF TRBJ1-3 NA TRBV20-1 few
TGTGCCAGCAGCGCAAACTCCGGAGGACCCAATGAGCAGTTCTTC CASSANSGGPNEQFF TRBJ2-1 NA TRBV9 few
TGTGCCAGCAGCCCTCGGACAGGGAGGACCGGGGAGCTGTTTTTT CASSPRTGRTGELFF TRBJ2-2 TRBD1 TRBV11-1 many
TGTGCCAGCTCGCAAGGGGCCAACGTCCTGACTTTC CASSQGANVLTF TRBJ2-6 NA TRBV6-5 few
TGTGCCAGCAGCCGAATTAACTCAGGGGATAGCTACGAGCAGTACTTC CASSRINSGDSYEQYF TRBJ2-7 NA TRBV7-8 few
TGTGCCAGCAGCTTAGGTGGACAGGGCTGGAATCAGCCCCAGCATTTT CASSLGGQGWNQPQHF TRBJ1-5 TRBD1 TRBV7-2 few